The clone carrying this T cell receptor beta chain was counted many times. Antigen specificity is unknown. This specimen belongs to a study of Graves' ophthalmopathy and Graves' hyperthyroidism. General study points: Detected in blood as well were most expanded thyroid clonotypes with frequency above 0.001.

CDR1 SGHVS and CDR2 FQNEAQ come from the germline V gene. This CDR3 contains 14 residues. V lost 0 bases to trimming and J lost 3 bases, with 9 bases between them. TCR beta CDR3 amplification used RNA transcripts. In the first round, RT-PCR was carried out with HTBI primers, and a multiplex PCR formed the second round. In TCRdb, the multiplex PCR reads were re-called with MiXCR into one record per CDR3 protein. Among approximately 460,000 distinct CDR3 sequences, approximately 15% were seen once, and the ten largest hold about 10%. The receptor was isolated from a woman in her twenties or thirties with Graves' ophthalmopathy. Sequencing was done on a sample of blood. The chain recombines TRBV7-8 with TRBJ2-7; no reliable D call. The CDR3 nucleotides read TGTGCCAGCAGCTTAGCGCGCGGCAGCTACGAGCAGTACTTC. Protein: CASSLARGSYEQYF.